This T cell receptor (beta chain) was documented in a study of T cells in Graves' hyperthyroidism and ophthalmopathy. Using RNA transcripts as the source, TCR beta CDR3 regions were amplified. With the HTBI primer set, the TCR CDR3 went through a first round of RT-PCR. TCRdb analysed the multiplex PCR reads with MiXCR anew, one entry per CDR3 protein. The repertoire holds about 660,000 distinct CDR3 sequences, with just under 45% as singletons. Germline values: CDR1 MNHEY, CDR2 SVGEGT. Trimming took off 8 bases at V and 1 base at J, with 17 bases between the two ends. CDR3 length equals 15 residues. The sequence was collected from an adult man with Graves' disease, either hyperthyroidism or ophthalmopathy (not recorded which). Sequencing was performed on peripheral blood or thyroid tissue (not recorded which). The chain couples TRBV6-2 or TRBV6-3 to TRBJ1-2; no clear D gene. CDR3: CASSPIGLGNYGYTF. The CDR3 nucleotides are TGTGCCAGCTCACCCATCGGGTTGGGTAACTATGGCTACACCTTC.